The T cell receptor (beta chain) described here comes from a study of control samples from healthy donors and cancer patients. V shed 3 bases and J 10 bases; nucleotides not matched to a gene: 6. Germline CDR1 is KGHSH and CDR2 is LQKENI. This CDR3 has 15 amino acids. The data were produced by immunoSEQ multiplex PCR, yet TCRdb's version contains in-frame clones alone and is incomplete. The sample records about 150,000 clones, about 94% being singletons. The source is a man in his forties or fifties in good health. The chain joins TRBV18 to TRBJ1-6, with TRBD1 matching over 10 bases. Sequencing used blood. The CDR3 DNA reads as TGTGCCAGCTCACCGGGACAGGGGACGGGGTCACCCCTCCACTTT. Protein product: CASSPGQGTGSPLHF.